This entry features one TCR beta chain sequence. Its antigen is not known. This record comes from a study of shared clonotypes between healthy human individuals. Study conclusions and caveats: Approximately 5% was the fraction of naive CD4 clonotypes found shared across a few donors. The sole specimen, blood, was sampled, and tissue repertoires likely differ. Naive subsets typically showed greater estimated richness than memory subsets.

The CDR3 consists of 14 residues. Germline V gene sequence: CDR1 MNHNS, CDR2 SASEGT. Between the trimmed V and J ends, which lost 7 bases and 4 bases, there was a span of 16 bases. Profiled with immunoSEQ multiplex PCR; TCRdb holds only in-frame clones, not every one. The sample records about 2.2 million clones, roughly 95% being singletons. Terminally differentiated effector memory CD45RA+ cells were excluded by CCR7 positive selection of CD45RO-negative cells. The chain uses TRBV6-1 and TRBJ1-2; D gene uncertain. Input material: naive CD8+ T cells from PBMCs. The receptor was isolated from a man aged 18 to 29 in good health. Some clones in this sample may be carry-over from other donors' samples. The CDR3 DNA is TGTGCCAGCAACCCCGACGGGTACCTCTATGGCTACACCTTC. This sequence encodes CASNPDGYLYGYTF.